This is a list of T cell receptor beta chains from one sample in a study of response to subunit inactivated influenza vaccine. TCRdb recomputed calls from the RT-PCR reads with MiXCR, one row per CDR3 protein. Here the sample spans about 500,000 distinct CDR3 sequences, 16% being singletons. Source: CD4+ T cells sorted from PBMCs, taken less than 25 months after vaccination. These receptors were collected from a man between 50 and 75 years old who received an inactivated influenza vaccine. Each CDR3 is given with its conserved first and last residue. D genes are given only for firm matches. Clone size is shown for a subset of rows, as once, few, many or a class of expanded clone.

size: .
J: TRBJ1-6
D: .
V: TRBV9
DNA: TGTGCCAGCAGCGTAGGTGTGAATTCACCCCTCCACTTT
CDR3: CASSVGVNSPLHF

size: .
J: TRBJ1-1
D: .
V: TRBV12-3/TRBV12-4
DNA: TGTGCCAGCATCAACGGCCGGACTGAAGCTTTCTTT
CDR3: CASINGRTEAFF

size: many
J: TRBJ2-7
D: TRBD2
V: TRBV4-3
DNA: TGCGCCAGCAGCGAATGGACTAGCGGGGTTCAGCGGTACTTC
CDR3: CASSEWTSGVQRYF

size: few
J: TRBJ2-5
D: .
V: TRBV20-1
DNA: TGCAGTGCTAGAGGGGGCTCGTACCAAGAGACCCAGTACTTC
CDR3: CSARGGSYQETQYF

size: .
J: TRBJ2-5
D: .
V: TRBV28
DNA: TGTGCCAGCAGTTTCTGGGAGGACGAGACCCAGTACTTC
CDR3: CASSFWEDETQYF

size: few
J: TRBJ2-5
D: TRBD2
V: TRBV7-2
DNA: TGTGCCAGCAGCCAACTAGCGGGATCCCAAGAGACCCAGTACTTC
CDR3: CASSQLAGSQETQYF

size: .
J: TRBJ2-2
D: TRBD2
V: TRBV10-3
DNA: TGTGCCATCAGTGACCAGCGGGGAAACACCGGGGAGCTGTTTTTT
CDR3: CAISDQRGNTGELFF

size: .
J: TRBJ2-1
D: .
V: TRBV7-2
DNA: TGTGCCAGCAGCCAACTAGTAAGGTCAGACAGTGGTGAGCAGTTCTTC
CDR3: CASSQLVRSDSGEQFF

size: few
J: TRBJ2-2
D: TRBD1
V: TRBV4-1
DNA: TGCGCCAGCAGCCACCTGGGGGTCTTGGGACAGGAGAACACCGGGGAGCTGTTTTTT
CDR3: CASSHLGVLGQENTGELFF

size: .
J: TRBJ2-7
D: .
V: TRBV4-3
DNA: TGCGCCAGCAGCCAACGCCCCGGGGCTCGAGACGAGCAGTACTTC
CDR3: CASSQRPGARDEQYF

size: few
J: TRBJ1-3
D: .
V: TRBV5-1
DNA: TGCGCCAGCAGCTTAGGGAGCGACTCTGGAAACACCATATATTTT
CDR3: CASSLGSDSGNTIYF

size: .
J: TRBJ1-4
D: .
V: TRBV7-2
DNA: TGTGCCAGCAGCCAGGGCAGGACTGAAAAACTGTTTTTT
CDR3: CASSQGRTEKLFF

size: few
J: TRBJ1-1
D: .
V: TRBV7-9
DNA: TGTGCCAGCAGCTTAGAAGAGGCAGCGAACACTGAAGCTTTCTTT
CDR3: CASSLEEAANTEAFF

size: many
J: TRBJ2-3
D: .
V: TRBV14
DNA: TGTGCCAGCAGCAGTAGTGGGCGCCAGGGCACAGATACGCAGTATTTT
CDR3: CASSSSGRQGTDTQYF

size: few
J: TRBJ2-2
D: TRBD2
V: TRBV6-1
DNA: TGTGCCAGCAAGTGGCGGGGGGCGAACACCGGGGAGCTGTTTTTT
CDR3: CASKWRGANTGELFF

size: .
J: TRBJ2-3
D: TRBD2
V: TRBV5-1
DNA: TGCGCCAGCAGCGCGGGACTAGCGGGAGGGCGCACAGATACGCAGTATTTT
CDR3: CASSAGLAGGRTDTQYF

size: few
J: TRBJ1-1
D: .
V: TRBV3-1
DNA: TGTGCCAGCAGCCAGAACATTGACCTTCTTGAGGCTTTCTTT
CDR3: CASSQNIDLLEAFF

size: .
J: TRBJ2-1
D: .
V: TRBV12-3/TRBV12-4
DNA: TGTGCCAGCAGTTTAGGGCAGGTGAAACACAATGAGCAGTTCTTC
CDR3: CASSLGQVKHNEQFF

size: few
J: TRBJ1-1
D: .
V: TRBV20-1
DNA: TGCAGTGCTAGGGGGGGGGTGTGGACTGAAGCTTTCTTT
CDR3: CSARGGVWTEAFF

size: .
J: TRBJ1-1
D: .
V: TRBV2
DNA: TGTGCCAGCAGTGGCTCCGAGAACACTGAAGCTTTCTTT
CDR3: CASSGSENTEAFF

size: .
J: TRBJ1-1
D: .
V: TRBV6-5
DNA: TGTGCCAGCAGTTACTCGCAGATGGGGGGCACTGAAGCTTTCTTT
CDR3: CASSYSQMGGTEAFF

size: .
J: TRBJ2-2
D: .
V: TRBV5-1
DNA: TGCGCCAGCAGAATTGACAGTTGGACCGGGGAGCTGTTTTTT
CDR3: CASRIDSWTGELFF

size: .
J: TRBJ2-2
D: .
V: TRBV7-9
DNA: TGTGCCCCCCGGGGGCATGACACCGGGGAGCTGTTTTTT
CDR3: CAPRGHDTGELFF

size: once
J: TRBJ2-5
D: .
V: TRBV11-2
DNA: TGTGCCAGCAGCTTAGAAAGCGGTGGTGGGACTCGGACCCAGTACTTC
CDR3: CASSLESGGGTRTQYF

size: many
J: TRBJ2-1
D: .
V: TRBV12-3/TRBV12-4
DNA: TGTGCCAGCAGCCAAGGGGTACTGAGCTCCTACAATGAGCAGTTCTTC
CDR3: CASSQGVLSSYNEQFF

size: few
J: TRBJ1-2
D: .
V: TRBV12-3/TRBV12-4
DNA: TGTGCCAGCAGTAAAACAGGGTTTGGCTACACCTTC
CDR3: CASSKTGFGYTF

size: few
J: TRBJ2-7
D: TRBD2
V: TRBV12-3/TRBV12-4
DNA: TGTGCCAGCAGTTCAGGGGTAGCGGGGGGGCTAGAGCAGTACTTC
CDR3: CASSSGVAGGLEQYF

size: few
J: TRBJ2-1
D: TRBD2
V: TRBV7-8
DNA: TGTGCCAGCAGCCCAGGGAATAGCGGGGTCCCCGCGGTGAAGTTCTTC
CDR3: CASSPGNSGVPAVKFF

size: many
J: TRBJ2-3
D: .
V: TRBV20-1
DNA: TGCAGTGCCAAGTTCTTTGATACGCAGTATTTT
CDR3: CSAKFFDTQYF

size: many
J: TRBJ2-1
D: TRBD2
V: TRBV10-1
DNA: TGCGCCAGCAGTCCCGGGCTAGCGGGGGGGCATGAGCAGTTCTTC
CDR3: CASSPGLAGGHEQFF

size: .
J: TRBJ2-2
D: TRBD1
V: TRBV4-2
DNA: TGTGCCAGCAGCCGAGGACAGGTTTCCGGGGAGCTGTTTTTT
CDR3: CASSRGQVSGELFF

size: once
J: TRBJ2-5
D: .
V: TRBV20-1
DNA: TGCAGTGCTAGGGGCAGTCAGGCGAAAGAGACCCAGTACTTC
CDR3: CSARGSQAKETQYF

size: few
J: TRBJ2-1
D: .
V: TRBV13
DNA: TGTGCCAGCAGTCTAACGGGGGAGAGGCAGTTCTTC
CDR3: CASSLTGERQFF

size: .
J: TRBJ1-4
D: .
V: TRBV20-1
DNA: TGCAGTGCTAGAAAGGGGTCGGCTAATGAAAAACTGTTTTTT
CDR3: CSARKGSANEKLFF

size: .
J: TRBJ2-7
D: .
V: TRBV5-1
DNA: TGCGCCAGCAGCGAACAGGGTGACGAGCAGTACTTC
CDR3: CASSEQGDEQYF

size: many
J: TRBJ1-1
D: .
V: TRBV5-5
DNA: TGTGCCAGCAGCTTGGTCACGAACACTGAAGCTTTCTTT
CDR3: CASSLVTNTEAFF